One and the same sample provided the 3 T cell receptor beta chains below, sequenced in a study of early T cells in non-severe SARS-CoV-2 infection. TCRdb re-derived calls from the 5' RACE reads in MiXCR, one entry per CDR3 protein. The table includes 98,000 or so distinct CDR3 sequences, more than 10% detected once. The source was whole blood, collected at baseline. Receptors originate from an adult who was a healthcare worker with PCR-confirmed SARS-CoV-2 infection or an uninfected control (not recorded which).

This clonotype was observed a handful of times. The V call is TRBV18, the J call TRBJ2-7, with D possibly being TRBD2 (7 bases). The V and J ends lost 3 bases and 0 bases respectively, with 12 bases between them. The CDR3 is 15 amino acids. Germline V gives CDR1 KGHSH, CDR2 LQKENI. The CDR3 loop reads CASSPGGGPSYEQYF. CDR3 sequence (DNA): TGTGCCAGCTCACCCGGCGGGGGCCCCTCCTACGAGCAGTACTTC. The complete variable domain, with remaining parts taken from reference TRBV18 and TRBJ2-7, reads NAGVMQNPRHLVRRRGQEARLRCSPMKGHSHVYWYRQLPEEGLKFMVYLQKENIIDESGMPKERFSAEFPKEGPSILRIQQVVRGDSAAYFCASSPGGGPSYEQYFGPGTRLTVT.

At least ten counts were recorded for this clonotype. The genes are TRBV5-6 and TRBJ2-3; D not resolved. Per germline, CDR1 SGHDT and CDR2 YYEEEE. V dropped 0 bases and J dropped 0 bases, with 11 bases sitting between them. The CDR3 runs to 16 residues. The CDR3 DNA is TGTGCCAGCAGCTTGGGAGAGACGAAGAGCACAGATACGCAGTATTTT. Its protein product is CASSLGETKSTDTQYF.

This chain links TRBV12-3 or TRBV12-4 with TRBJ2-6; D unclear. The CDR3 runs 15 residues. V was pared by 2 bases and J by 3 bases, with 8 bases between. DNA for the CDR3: TGTGCCAGCAGTTTAATGATAGGTGGGGCCAACGTCCTGACTTTC. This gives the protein CASSLMIGGANVLTF.